This TCR beta chain was profiled in a study of blood T cell repertoires in COVID-19. Repertoires were generated with immunoSEQ multiplex PCR, while TCRdb's copy carries only in-frame clones and drops some. This table has about 300,000 clones, more than 75% appearing once. The CDR3 totals 16 residues. Germline CDR1 reads MNHNS; CDR2 reads SASEGT. Trimming removed 2 bases from V and 6 bases from J, with 19 bases in between. The age range of participants was 18 to 89 years, with residence in more than 20 US areas. This rearrangement joins TRBV6-1 to TRBJ1-1, with D possibly matching TRBD1 (6 bases). The sequenced sample consisted of PBMCs or T cells enriched from blood (not recorded which). The receptor was derived from a woman between 18 and 30 years old who had recovered from COVID-19. Here the CDR3 DNA reads TGTGCCAGCAGTGAATCCTGGGGGGGGGCTAGACCTGAAGCTTTCTTT. Protein sequence: CASSESWGGARPEAFF.